This T cell receptor (beta chain) was retrieved from a study of blood T cell repertoires in COVID-19. In the study overall: Donors in the United States, Italy and Spain gave samples during acute or convalescent COVID-19.

In the source study's methods: Reference gene primer amplification gave estimated nucleated cell counts. TCRdb keeps only in-frame clones here, not all; method: immunoSEQ multiplex PCR. V, J and clone size were drawn from that table, and D and trimming were deduced from the DNA. The sample shows some 380,000 clones, approximately 91% of them seen only once. Participant ages covered about 18 to 95 years across 24 US areas. Membership in each cohort depended on participant-reported clinical history. Looked up from germline, CDR1 is SNHLY and CDR2 is FYNNEI. There are 15 residues in the CDR3. Trimming removed 6 bases at V and 2 bases at J, with 14 bases between.

Sequenced: PBMCs or T cells enriched from blood (not recorded which). The genes are TRBV2 and TRBJ1-5; D gene uncertain. This receptor was obtained from a woman aged 35 to 49 with acute COVID-19. The CDR3 DNA reads TGTGCCAGCAGCCGGAGCCCCGTGGGCAATCAGCCCCAGCATTTT. This sequence encodes CASSRSPVGNQPQHF.